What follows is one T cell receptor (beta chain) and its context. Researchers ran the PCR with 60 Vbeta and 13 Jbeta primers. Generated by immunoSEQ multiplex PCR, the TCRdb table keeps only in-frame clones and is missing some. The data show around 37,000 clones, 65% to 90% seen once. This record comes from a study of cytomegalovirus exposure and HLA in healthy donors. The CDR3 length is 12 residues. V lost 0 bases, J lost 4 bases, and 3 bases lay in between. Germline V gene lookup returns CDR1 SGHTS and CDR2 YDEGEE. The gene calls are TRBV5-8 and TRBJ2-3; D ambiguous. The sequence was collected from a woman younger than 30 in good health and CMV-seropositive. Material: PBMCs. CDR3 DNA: TGTGCCAGCAGCTTGGGCGCAGATACGCAGTATTTT. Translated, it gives CASSLGADTQYF. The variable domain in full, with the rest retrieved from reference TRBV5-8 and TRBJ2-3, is EAGVTQSPTHLIKTRGQQATLRCSPISGHTSVYWYQQALGLGLQFLLWYDEGEERNRGNFPPRFSGRQFPNYSSELNVNALELEDSALYLCASSLGADTQYFGPGTRLTVL.